This TCR beta chain was sequenced in a study of cytomegalovirus exposure and HLA in healthy donors (dated 2017 in TCRdb). About the full investigation: An earlier analysis of several hundred of the donors reported 276 Gb of sequence data and 117 million unique TCR beta sequences obtained from 150 million to 200 million T cells. An early release that covered around 590 HLA-typed donors contained 300 to 350 gigabases of sequencing data and about 84 million unique TCR sequences. Among the roughly 400 genotyped donors, around 79% belonged to the genetic ancestry cluster associated with self-reported Caucasian donors. The study aimed to test whether cataloging public T cell receptors could reveal signatures of past pathogen exposure. The study used immunosequencing to profile the T cell repertoires of approximately 640 subjects and linked those repertoires to cytomegalovirus serostatus. A separate validation cohort of about 110 different subjects was used in addition to the roughly 640-subject first cohort. The study combined high-throughput TCR immunosequencing, statistical association of individual TCRs with disease status, and machine learning to predict cytomegalovirus infection status. To study patterns of TCR occurrence, a later analysis re-analyzed previously published TCR beta repertoires from 700 or so donors and added high-resolution HLA genotyping. Rather than using new phenotypic data, the later analysis identified candidate immune exposures from TCR beta sequences and from how often those sequences occurred across donors. In an earlier analysis of 587 of the donors, high-throughput TCR beta sequencing was used to judge whether each TCR beta V gene segment behaved as functional or pseudogenic. Donor age, sex, ethnicity and CMV serostatus were compiled together with the repertoire data. A later genetic analysis used genome-wide SNP genotypes for about 60% of the roughly 670 donors, treating that subset as a discovery cohort. Every repertoire in the discovery cohort had been generated on one and the same sequencing platform. HLA typing included class I and class II loci at four-digit resolution. Typing coverage varied by locus: 629-630 donors for A, B, C, DRB1 and DQB1; more than 500 for DQA1; more than 600 for DPA1; approximately 490 for DPB1. A handful of DR-DQ haplotypes were handled as single units for association and clustering because linkage in the cohort was strong. Among roughly 400 genotyped donors of the cohort, an average of approximately 240,000 unique TCR beta nucleotide sequences was sequenced per donor, of which about 20% were non-productive.

Comment on this clone: The clone's antigen remains unknown. No much larger clone is present one base from it, and per-base qualities are unavailable.

Overall study results and their limits: Across donors, most TCR sequences were observed very rarely, whereas some public TCRs were present in many individuals. A further reported finding was that TCR beta sequences accurately predicted the HLA-A and HLA-B alleles for most subjects in the first cohort. It was suggested by the authors that the approach could potentially be generalized to other disease states and immunological phenotypes. A total of 150 to 200 TCR beta chains were listed by the study as associated with cytomegalovirus. Several of the top co-occurrence clusters appeared to be linked to parvovirus B19, influenza, CMV and Epstein-Barr virus, according to a later analysis. Sequencing depth was assumed to be roughly uniform across donors in the presence/absence analyses, though that assumption may not hold. In a later analysis, HLA-associated TCR beta chains were found to be more clonally expanded and to have lower generation probabilities than equally common non-associated chains. The only immune exposure information available for the cohort was CMV serostatus. A later analysis found that TCR association rates varied across HLA loci, with DRB1 alleles showing the most associated TCRs and HLA-C alleles the fewest. When HLA alleles, especially DR and DQ, strongly co-occurred, TCR associations were difficult to assign to individual alleles. The cohort was sequenced for TCR beta chains only, and without alpha or paired-chain data the features that could be detected were limited. According to a later analysis, most CMV-associated TCR beta chains appeared to be HLA-restricted, and the HLA associations seemed to be driven largely by CMV exposure. Some IMGT-functional V segments, including TRBV6-2 and TRBV6-3, could not be distinguished by the 87-base-pair reads and were therefore excluded. V-gene and J-gene trimming of TCR beta chains was associated with a missense DCLRE1C variant in a later genetic analysis, and the association was replicated in an independent cohort. The sequencing pipeline was judged likely to have produced a cluster of highly shared sequence variants as a technical artifact. In an earlier analysis of more than 450 of the donors, most TCR beta V segments were observed in productive rearrangements about 87% or about 30% of the time, broadly matching IMGT annotations. A few of the identified cytomegalovirus-associated TCR beta chains were confirmed in vitro to be specific for cytomegalovirus antigens. Compared with the roughly 720-donor mean, donors in an Asian-associated ancestry cluster had fewer N-insertions in productive TCRs, according to a later genetic analysis. At a false discovery rate of 0.05, a later analysis linked 15,000 to 20,000 TCR beta sequences to specific HLA alleles. Linkage disequilibrium might explain the correlated functional status among segregating V segments, but an unknown experimental factor could not be excluded. The classifier was reported to diagnose cytomegalovirus status with high specificity and sensitivity in both the original and validation cohorts. HLA typing was unavailable for some donors at each locus, so association tests used only the typed subset. Over 15 rarely observed V segments, including chromosome 9 orphons, were excluded from the earlier analysis of several hundred of the donors because counts were too low.

The cohort comprised 666 healthy bone marrow donors. All cohort members were sampled while nominally healthy, although unrecorded immune exposures were likely present. The donor tested CMV seronegative, placing the donor among the 300 to 450 seronegative members of the cohort. Every donor gave a peripheral blood sample, and the peripheral blood mononuclear cells from that sample were used for TCR beta sequencing. Genomic DNA extraction from the blood cell samples was performed with the Qiagen DNeasy Blood Extraction Kit. The germline V gene (reference sequence) sets CDR1 to LNHDA and CDR2 to SQIVND. From the cysteine through the phenylalanine, the CDR3 covers 14 amino acids. The only DNA kept is the CDR3, 42 bases in frame from the first base. V and J lose 10 bases and 2 bases, and a span of 16 bases separates them. The library was obtained by the immunoSEQ multiplex PCR assay. For the multiplex PCR, a mixture combining 60 forward primers for TCR Vbeta segments and 13 reverse primers for TCR Jbeta segments was used. The CDR3 region of rearranged TCR beta genes was amplified from genomic DNA with a multiplex PCR assay. Amplified TCR beta libraries were sequenced as 87-base-pair reads on the Illumina HiSeq System. Under the source paper's analysis protocol: Across the 500 to 850 repertoires, a later analysis counted 75 million to 90 million unique TCR beta chains, some 11 million of which were shared by at least two donors. Raw reads were error-corrected and collapsed into unique sequences by a nearest-neighbor algorithm in which closely related sequences were merged to remove PCR and sequencing errors. CDR3 sequences were aligned to IMGT reference sequences to assign V, D and J gene segments. Each retained sequence needed at least a six-nucleotide match to both a V gene segment and a J gene segment. A rearrangement was called productive if the CDR3 had no stop codons and remained in frame with V and J, and every other rearrangement was called non-productive. Following IMGT convention, CDR3 was defined as the stretch from the second conserved V-encoded cysteine to the conserved J-encoded phenylalanine. The earlier analysis of a few hundred of the donors excluded any sequence lacking an unambiguous match to a single V gene segment. In an earlier analysis of around 600 of the donors, V segments were called functional above 56.7% productive rearrangements and were called segregating when the between-donor standard deviation exceeded 5%. To diagnose cytomegalovirus status from the catalog of TCR beta chain sequences, a statistical classification framework was built. V and J gene assignment, in a later analysis, came from comparing TCR nucleotide sequences with IMGT/GENE-DB human TR gene sequences. Using the TCRdist pipeline, a later analysis assigned CDR3 sequences along with most-parsimonious VDJ recombination scenarios. In a later analysis, each TCR beta chain was defined by its CDR3 amino acid sequence together with its V-gene family, and reads lacking a unique V-gene family were excluded. In a later analysis, several hundred highly shared, low-generation-probability nucleotide sequences were removed to address suspected cross-contamination and a sequencing artifact. For each public chain, a later analysis derived a clonal expansion index from normalized ranks of inferred template counts within each repertoire. Generation probabilities in a later analysis came from a VDJ recombination model fitted to out-of-frame rearrangements, and those results were checked against IGoR. In a later analysis, hypergeometric tests were used to score TCR-TCR, TCR-HLA and TCR-CMV co-occurrence, with a repertoire-size bias correction applied to TCR pairs. A later analysis estimated false discovery rates by permuting HLA or CMV assignments 20 times. In a later analysis, co-occurring TCRs were grouped with DBSCAN, and TCRdist sequence similarity was added when clustering was performed within HLA-allele-positive subsets. Repertoires with fewer than 30,000 or more than 120,000 public chains were left out of co-occurrence clustering, as were several repertoires with anomalous nucleotide sharing. The source is immuneACCESS, and TCRdb retained only in-frame sequences with V and J called. Part of the clones is not carried over; for the studies checked, unresolved V genes explain less than half of this, and the remainder is unexplained. That table supplies the V and J calls and clone size; D and trimming were determined from the DNA. The sample yields some 120,000 clones; 80% were counted once. The ten largest clones capture 1% of the sample.

This TCR came from a man aged 40-55 years in good health and CMV-seronegative. The chain uses TRBV19 and TRBJ2-3; D gene: possibly TRBD1, on 5 matching bases. Sequencing used PBMCs. The CDR3 sequence is CATNPTEITDTQYF. The DNA sequence is as follows: TGTGCCACCAACCCGACAGAAATCACAGATACGCAGTATTTT.